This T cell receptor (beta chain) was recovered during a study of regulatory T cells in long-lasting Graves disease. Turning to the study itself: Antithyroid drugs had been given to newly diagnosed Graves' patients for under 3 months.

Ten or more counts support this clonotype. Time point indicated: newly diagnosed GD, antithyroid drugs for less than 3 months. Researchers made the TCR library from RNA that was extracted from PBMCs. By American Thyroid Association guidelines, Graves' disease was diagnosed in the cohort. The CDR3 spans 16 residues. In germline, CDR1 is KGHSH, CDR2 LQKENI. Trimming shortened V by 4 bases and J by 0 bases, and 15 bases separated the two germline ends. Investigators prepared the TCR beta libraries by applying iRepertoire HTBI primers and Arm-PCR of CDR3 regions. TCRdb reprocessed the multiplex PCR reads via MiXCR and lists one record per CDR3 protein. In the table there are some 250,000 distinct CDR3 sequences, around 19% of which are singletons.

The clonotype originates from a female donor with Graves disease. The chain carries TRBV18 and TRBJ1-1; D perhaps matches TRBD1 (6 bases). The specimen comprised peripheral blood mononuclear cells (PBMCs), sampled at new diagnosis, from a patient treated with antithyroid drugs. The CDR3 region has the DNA TGTGCCAGCTCACTACAGGGCCTGCACATGAACACTGAAGCTTTCTTT. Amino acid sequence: CASSLQGLHMNTEAFF.